This T cell receptor (beta chain) is drawn from a study of radiotherapy plus CTLA-4 blockade in lung cancer (dated by TCRdb to 2016 to 2019). About the investigation overall: Among enrolled patients, around 18% had an objective response and roughly 30% reached disease control.

Concerning this clone itself: It has no known antigen specificity. No base qualities exist here, and no much larger clone lies one base off it.

To prepare the library, the immunoSEQ multiplex PCR assay was applied. The source is immuneACCESS, and TCRdb retained only in-frame sequences with V and J called. Part of the clones is not carried over; for the studies checked, unresolved V genes explain less than half of this, and the remainder is unexplained. This sample lists 25,000 to 35,000 clones; over 75% were detected once. Together, the top ten hold 20% to 25% of the sample. Broader findings and caveats from the paper: After treatment with radiotherapy and ipilimumab, TCR clones that came from tumors expanded in the peripheral blood. The strongest predictors of response, as reported, were early dynamic changes in blood T cell clones along with a rise in serum interferon-beta after radiation.

Focal radiation therapy combined with CTLA-4 blockade (ipilimumab) was tested in patients with chemo-refractory metastatic non-small-cell lung cancer. Taken from cysteine to phenylalanine, the CDR3 has 11 residues. Only the CDR3 DNA stays, 33 bases, in frame from base 1. From the germline V gene, CDR1 is ENHRY and CDR2 is SYGVKD. Between the V and J ends, shortened by 5 bases and 6 bases respectively, the junction contains 6 bases. The sequence joins TRBV10-3 to TRBJ2-3; the D gene is perhaps TRBD1, on 6 matching bases. Sequences were derived from peripheral blood, sampled from a patient treated with radiotherapy plus ipilimumab. The TCR comes from a human donor with non-small cell lung cancer that progressed on radiotherapy plus ipilimumab. The CDR3 region reads CAISRGDTQYF. In nucleotides, the sequence is TGTGCCATCAGTAGGGGGGATACGCAGTATTTT.